Presented here are 13 T cell receptor beta chains from one specimen sequenced in a study of blood T cell repertoires in COVID-19. TCRdb's copy holds only in-frame clones and misses some; the assay was immunoSEQ multiplex PCR. Altogether a few hundred thousand clones are present, about 80% being singletons, with the ten largest covering around 2%. The material sequenced was peripheral blood. These receptors were collected from a man aged 30 to 45 who had recovered from COVID-19.

The CDR3 nucleotides are TGTGCCACCTCGAGGCAGGGCGATCAGCCCCAGCATTTT. Protein sequence: CATSRQGDQPQHF. This chain uses TRBV2 with TRBJ1-5, with D perhaps TRBD1 (5 bases). Trimming took off 10 bases at V and 5 bases at J, with 15 bases between the two ends. The germline CDR1 and CDR2 sequences are SNHLY and FYNNEI. The CDR3 runs to 13 residues.

CDR3 in DNA: TGTGCCAGCGGAACAGGGGTATATGGCTACACCTTC. As protein: CASGTGVYGYTF. The J gene is TRBJ1-2, the V gene TRBV5-6; 7 bases line up with TRBD1. Germline V gene sequence: CDR1 SGHDT, CDR2 YYEEEE. V was pared by 7 bases and J by 5 bases, with 5 bases of the junction left unmatched. There are 12 residues in the CDR3.

The V gene is TRBV13, the J gene TRBJ2-5, with 9 positions matching TRBD2. Germline V lookup: CDR1 PRHDT, CDR2 FYEKMQ (reference sequence). V gave up 5 bases and J gave up 4 bases; unmatched junction bases: 8. CDR3 length equals 15 residues. CDR3 loop: CASSTPSGEGETQYF. The CDR3 coding sequence is TGTGCCAGCAGCACCCCTAGCGGGGAGGGAGAGACCCAGTACTTC. Full variable domain (rest looked up from reference TRBV13 and TRBJ2-5): AAGVIQSPRHLIKEKRETATLKCYPIPRHDTVYWYQQGPGQDPQFLISFYEKMQSDKGSIPDRFSAQQFSDYHSELNMSSLELGDSALYFCASSTPSGEGETQYFGPGTRLLVL.

The J gene is TRBJ1-5, the V gene TRBV6-5; no firm D call. This CDR3 is built from 12 residues. Germline CDR1 and CDR2: MNHEY and SVGAGI. V shed 6 bases and J shed 4 bases, with 7 bases lying between them. CDR3 loop: CASRQLNQPQHF. The CDR3, as DNA: TGTGCCAGCAGACAGTTGAATCAGCCCCAGCATTTT.

V and J are TRBV4-2 and TRBJ1-2; 8 nucleotides line up with TRBD1. Germline V gene lookup returns CDR1 LGHNA and CDR2 YNFKEQ. The junction had 6 bases not matched to a gene; V was cut back by 3 bases and J by 6 bases. The CDR3 is 14 amino acids. The CDR3 sequence is CASSQQDREDGYTF. As DNA, the CDR3 is TGTGCCAGCAGCCAGCAGGACAGGGAGGATGGCTACACCTTC.

The count of this clone is one. This sequence joins TRBV7-8 and TRBJ1-2; D is undetermined. V gave up 5 bases and J gave up 0 bases, with 10 bases separating them. The germline gives CDR1 SGHVS, CDR2 FQNEAQ. This CDR3 contains 14 residues. CDR3 sequence: CASSAGWSNYGYTF. The CDR3 nucleotides are TGTGCCAGCAGCGCGGGGTGGTCTAACTATGGCTACACCTTC.

The genes are TRBV28 and TRBJ2-3; 8 nucleotides match TRBD1. The CDR3 covers 13 residues. CDR1 MDHEN and CDR2 SYDVKM come from the germline V gene. The ends lost 4 bases at V and 3 bases at J; junction bases unmatched: 0. The CDR3 sequence is CASSWTGTDTQYF. CDR3 bases: TGTGCCAGCAGTTGGACAGGGACAGATACGCAGTATTTT.

The chain uses TRBV9 and TRBJ2-5; no reliable D call. Trimming left V 3 bases short and J 0 bases short, with 12 bases between. CDR3 length equals 15 residues. CDR1 is SGDLS and CDR2 is YYNGEE in the germline V gene. CDR3 coding DNA: TGTGCCAGCAGCGCCCCCCACGGGTACCAAGAGACCCAGTACTTC. Translating it yields CASSAPHGYQETQYF.

This chain uses TRBV5-4 with TRBJ1-1; D remains unclear. The CDR3 spans 17 residues. CDR1 and CDR2 (germline): SGHNT, YYREEE (reference sequence). Trimming removed 3 bases from V and 1 base from J, with 19 bases in between. The CDR3 coding sequence is TGTGCCAGCAGCTGGAGGTCCAGCGGGCGGTCGAACACTGAAGCTTTCTTT. As protein: CASSWRSSGRSNTEAFF.

The chain uses TRBV29-1 and TRBJ1-2; the D gene is possibly TRBD1 (6 bases). CDR1 is SQVTM, CDR2 ANQGSEA, per germline. V lost 3 bases and J 2 bases, leaving 7 bases between the germline ends. There are 12 residues in the CDR3. CDR3 coding DNA: TGCAGCGTTGATACAGGGAACTATGGCTACACCTTC. Encoded protein: CSVDTGNYGYTF.

The chain is built from TRBV23-1 and TRBJ2-3, with TRBD2 matching over 8 bases. TRBV23-1 is placed among ORFs of uncertain function. This CDR3 is built from 18 residues. J gave up 6 bases and V 2 bases, and 16 bases lay outside the gene matches. CDR3 loop: CASSQGSPGGGRVDTQYF. CDR3 in DNA: TGCGCCAGCAGTCAAGGTTCCCCGGGGGGGGGCAGGGTCGATACGCAGTATTTT.

This chain links TRBV12-3 or TRBV12-4 with TRBJ2-3, with D maybe TRBD2 (6 bases). CDR3 length equals 12 residues. V lost 7 bases and J 5 bases, leaving 10 bases between the germline ends. CDR3: CASNPGGDTQYF. The CDR3, as DNA: TGTGCCAGCAACCCCGGGGGAGATACGCAGTATTTT.

V gene TRBV5-5 combines with J gene TRBJ1-2; 8 bases are shared with TRBD1. Germline V gene sequence: CDR1 SGHKS, CDR2 YYEKEE (reference sequence). This CDR3 is 14 amino acids long. V shed 1 base, J shed 8 bases, and the junction held 7 bases outside the gene matches. The CDR3 protein is CASSLTGQGGGYTF. In DNA form, the CDR3 reads TGTGCCAGCAGCTTGACTGGACAGGGAGGCGGCTACACCTTC.